These T cell receptor beta chains were read from a single sample in a study of long-term antiretroviral therapy in people with HIV. TCRdb keeps only in-frame clones here, not all; method: immunoSEQ multiplex PCR. The sample carries about 17,000 clones, 81% recorded once. The sample here was unsorted PBMCs, taken 0.3 years before starting antiretroviral therapy. The receptors originated from a man aged 45-65 years with HIV. Each CDR3 is given without its conserved first and last residue.

V	J	CDR3
TRBV28	TRBJ1-1	ASSSATRRRAEAF
TRBV7-8	TRBJ1-4	ASSLNPAGVSEKLF
TRBV7-9	TRBJ2-7	ASSRSSGAYEQY
TRBV27	TRBJ2-7	ASSPRTGGISYEQY
TRBV15	TRBJ1-4	ATSIKGQGTRKLF
TRBV28	TRBJ2-7	ASSWVTSGYEQY
TRBV19	TRBJ1-5	ASSSGTGAYQPQH
TRBV27	TRBJ1-4	ASRANEKLF
TRBV29-1	TRBJ1-1	SVYSGVSNTEAF
TRBV5-1	TRBJ2-7	ASSLEQESYEQY
TRBV4-3	TRBJ2-7	ASSQDLGQGSNEQY
TRBV6-6	TRBJ1-1	ASNGGIARGETEAF
TRBV7-9	TRBJ2-7	ASSLGAGGSPYEQY
TRBV30	TRBJ1-2	ASRDPYGYT
TRBV25-1	TRBJ2-1	ASRQYLEQF
TRBV10-3	TRBJ1-4	AISADREGATNEKLF
TRBV5-1	TRBJ1-2	ASSPTDDRVGYT
TRBV4-3	TRBJ1-2	ASSHPQGRDYGYT
TRBV30	TRBJ2-3	AWNRGTDTQY
TRBV19	TRBJ2-3	ASSTNTGGNTDTQY
TRBV7-2	TRBJ1-5	ASSPRTGGRQPQH
TRBV11-2	TRBJ2-7	ASSLSGTVSYEQY
TRBV7-2	TRBJ1-2	ASSLLRSNYGYT
TRBV11-1	TRBJ2-3	ASSSGRDTQY
TRBV4-1	TRBJ1-4	ASEKGERDEKLF
TRBV7-9	TRBJ2-5	ASSRPGNRGGTQY
TRBV7-6	TRBJ2-1	ASSLTSYEQF
TRBV5-4	TRBJ2-7	ASSFSSGSSEQY
TRBV7-2	TRBJ2-5	ASSRLPPRYQETQY
TRBV30	TRBJ2-7	AWSAGQLYEQY
TRBV27	TRBJ2-7	ASNRDGLSYEQY
TRBV5-1	TRBJ2-2	ASSSGLNTGELF
TRBV7-6	TRBJ2-7	ASSLADSSYEQY
TRBV7-9	TRBJ2-7	ASSLASTDYEQY
TRBV5-1	TRBJ1-1	ASSGDSMNTEAF
TRBV6-4	TRBJ2-6	ASSVGLSSGANVLT
TRBV20-1	TRBJ2-4	RGDRRNIQY
TRBV5-5	TRBJ2-1	ASSQDSYNEQF
TRBV6-6	TRBJ1-1	ASSSKSDTEAF
TRBV7-9	TRBJ1-1	ASSFEGSLTEAF
TRBV5-4	TRBJ1-2	ASSFRGQGYGYT
TRBV5-4	TRBJ2-5	ASSLWAVETQY
TRBV27	TRBJ2-7	ASRFGLASSYEQY
TRBV7-9	TRBJ2-4	ASSLAKVAKNIQY
TRBV7-9	TRBJ2-1	ASSPITGYNEQF
TRBV6-5	TRBJ1-4	ASSSTNEKLF
TRBV7-6	TRBJ2-5	ASSLHEQETQY